These 26 T cell receptor beta chains originate from one sample sequenced in a study of T cell clonotyping in hematopoietic cell transplantation. The protocol was immunoSEQ multiplex PCR, while the TCRdb copy is restricted to in-frame clones and leaves out a portion. The sample carries approximately 650 clones, roughly 95% recorded once. The time point here: recipient sample about 28 days before transplant, after cytoreduction. The sequencing here drew on peripheral blood mononuclear cells, taken before stem cell transplant. The receptors were gathered from a woman between 40 and 55 years old with acute myeloid leukemia. Some clones in this sample may be carry-over from other donors' samples.

The V and J genes are TRBV30 and TRBJ1-6; D is perhaps TRBD1 (6 bases). The germline V gene encodes CDR1 GTSNPN and CDR2 SVGIG (reference sequence). V was cut by 5 bases and J by 10 bases, with 24 bases left in between. This CDR3 region has 16 residues. CDR3 coding DNA: TGTGCCTGGGGGTATGCAGGGGCCAGAATATACTCACCCCTCCACTTT. This codes for CAWGYAGARIYSPLHF.

V gene TRBV18 combines with J gene TRBJ2-3; D may be TRBD1 or TRBD2 (5 bases each). Between the trimmed V and J ends, which lost 5 bases and 0 bases, there was a span of 15 bases. From germline, CDR1 is KGHSH and CDR2 LQKENI. The CDR3 spans 16 residues. This chain's CDR3 is CASSNNPGRSTDTQYF. For the CDR3, the DNA is TGTGCCAGCTCAAACAACCCGGGACGGAGCACAGATACGCAGTATTTT.

This chain links TRBV27 with TRBJ2-2; 8 nucleotides match TRBD2. V lost 1 base, J lost 9 bases, and 10 bases stayed unmatched. This CDR3 region has 16 residues. CDR1 and CDR2 (germline): MNHEY, SMNVEV (reference sequence). The CDR3 DNA is TGTGCCAGCAGTTTATTGGCGGGAGGTGGGGCCAGGGAGCTGTTTTTT. It is translated as CASSLLAGGGARELFF.

This chain connects TRBV6-5 to TRBJ2-7, with 7 bases fitting TRBD2. This CDR3 has 15 residues. The V segment lost 4 bases and the J segment 6 bases; nucleotides outside the gene matches: 12. Germline lookup yields CDR1 MNHEY and CDR2 SVGAGI. This CDR3 is CASSSGGGSSGEQYF. The CDR3 DNA reads TGTGCCAGCAGTTCCGGAGGCGGGAGTTCGGGCGAGCAGTACTTC.

This chain links TRBV28 with TRBJ2-7; 8 nucleotides match TRBD1. Germline assignment: CDR1 MDHEN and CDR2 SYDVKM. V trimming: 5 bases; J trimming: 5 bases; junction bases outside the gene matches: 11. The CDR3 spans 15 residues. CDR3 amino acids: CASSGIGDRSNEQYF. In DNA, the CDR3 is TGTGCCAGCAGTGGGATCGGGGACAGGTCCAACGAGCAGTACTTC.

This clone was seen only a few times. The V call is TRBV7-2, the J call TRBJ1-5; perhaps TRBD1 as D (5 bases). The CDR3 contains 17 residues. V lost 5 bases to trimming and J lost 0 bases, with 17 bases between them. Germline V gene data show CDR1 as SGHTA and CDR2 as FQGNSA. The CDR3 DNA is TGTGCCAGCAGCCGTGGGGACCTAAAGGCTAGCAATCAGCCCCAGCATTTT. Translated: CASSRGDLKASNQPQHF.

The chain has TRBV7-9 and TRBJ2-1, with TRBD2 as a possible D gene (5 bases). The CDR3 runs 15 residues. Trimming took 5 bases from V and 0 from J, leaving 11 bases between them. Germline CDR1 and CDR2: SEHNR and FQNEAQ (reference sequence). DNA for the CDR3: TGTGCCAGCAGCCCGGACTCGAGCTCCTACAATGAGCAGTTCTTC. Protein: CASSPDSSSYNEQFF.

V usage is TRBV4-2 and J usage is TRBJ1-1, with 10 bases matching TRBD1. Germline trimming cut 2 bases from V and 3 bases from J; bases unmatched to any gene: 3. This CDR3 is 15 amino acids long. Germline V CDR1 and CDR2: LGHNA, YNFKEQ. CDR3 nucleotides: TGTGCCAGCAGCCAACCCGGGACAGGGGACACTGAAGCTTTCTTT. It yields the protein CASSQPGTGDTEAFF.

The chain recombines TRBV30 with TRBJ2-1, with 11 bases lining up with TRBD2. Trimming at V came to 0 bases and at J to 10 bases, leaving 8 bases not matched to a gene. CDR3 length equals 15 residues. CDR1 GTSNPN and CDR2 SVGIG come from the germline V gene (reference sequence). CDR3 region: CAWSVSLAGAAEQFF. CDR3 sequence (DNA): TGTGCCTGGAGTGTCTCACTAGCGGGAGCAGCCGAGCAGTTCTTC.

The rearrangement joins TRBV6-1 to TRBJ2-6; the D is unclear. The germline gives CDR1 MNHNS, CDR2 SASEGT. Between the trimmed V and J ends, which lost 1 base and 0 bases, there was a span of 4 bases. There are 15 residues in the CDR3. CDR3 bases: TGTGCCAGCAGTGAAGGGGACTCTGGGGCCAACGTCCTGACTTTC. It translates to CASSEGDSGANVLTF.

CDR3 nucleotide sequence: TGTGCCTGGAATAGGGGCTTGAGCAATCAGCCCCAGCATTTT. Translated: CAWNRGLSNQPQHF. The chain uses TRBV30 and TRBJ1-5; D is perhaps TRBD1 (5 bases). CDR3 length equals 14 residues. The V and J ends lost 4 bases and 1 base respectively, with 11 bases between them. CDR1 and CDR2 (germline): GTSNPN, SVGIG (reference sequence).

The V and J genes are TRBV6-1 and TRBJ2-7, with a possible D match to TRBD1 (5 bases). The germline V gene encodes CDR1 MNHNS and CDR2 SASEGT. V was clipped by 9 bases and J by 1 base, with 10 bases between them. This CDR3 has 12 amino acids. Written as DNA, the CDR3 is TGTGCCAGTTCGGCAGGGTCCTACGAGCAGTACTTC. Translated: CASSAGSYEQYF.

This clone was picked up one time. The chain employs TRBV27 and TRBJ1-2, with D perhaps matching TRBD1 (5 bases). Germline values: CDR1 MNHEY, CDR2 SMNVEV (reference sequence). There are 15 residues in the CDR3. V dropped 4 bases and J dropped 0 bases, with 12 bases sitting between them. The CDR3 here is CASSSLGRANYGYTF. CDR3 DNA: TGTGCCAGCAGTTCCCTGGGCAGGGCTAACTATGGCTACACCTTC.

The chain carries TRBV6-1 and TRBJ1-1; D perhaps matches TRBD1 (6 bases). Germline V gene data show CDR1 as MNHNS and CDR2 as SASEGT. This CDR3 spans 18 amino acids. V was clipped by 5 bases and J by 4 bases, with 26 bases between them. CDR3 coding DNA: TGTGCCAGCAGTCAAGGGCTAACCCGGGCAGGGGCAGCCACTGAAGCTTTCTTT. It specifies CASSQGLTRAGAATEAFF.

This chain joins TRBV28 and TRBJ1-1; TRBD1 is a possible D gene (5 bases). V lost 2 bases and J lost 0, with 19 bases in between. Germline V gives CDR1 MDHEN, CDR2 SYDVKM. This CDR3 contains 18 residues. The CDR3 region has the DNA TGTGCCAGCAGTTTAGGGGGAGGAGGTATCCTCATGAACACTGAAGCTTTCTTT. As protein: CASSLGGGGILMNTEAFF.

The V call is TRBV13, the J call TRBJ2-7; D is perhaps TRBD1 (5 bases). Germline V gives CDR1 PRHDT, CDR2 FYEKMQ (reference sequence). V was trimmed by 5 bases and J by 4 bases, leaving 9 bases between them. The CDR3 spans 12 residues. DNA for the CDR3: TGTGCCAGCAGCCCCGACAGTTACGAGCAGTACTTC. It translates to CASSPDSYEQYF.

CDR3 in DNA: TGCAGCGTTGAGCGGGAGGGCCAAACCCAGTACTTC. It translates to CSVEREGQTQYF. This sequence joins TRBV29-1 and TRBJ2-5; TRBD2 agrees at 9 bases. CDR3 length: 12 amino acids. Germline loops: CDR1 SQVTM, CDR2 ANQGSEA. After removal of 3 bases from V and 8 bases from J, the junction contained 4 bases not matched to a gene.

The V gene is TRBV19, the J gene TRBJ2-7, with D tentatively TRBD2 (6 bases). The germline CDR1 and CDR2 sequences are LNHDA and SQIVND (reference sequence). The CDR3 is made up of 16 amino acids. V was trimmed by 5 bases and J by 4 bases, leaving 21 bases between them. The CDR3 bases are TGTGCCAGTAGTGCCTTCCCCGGGACTTTCGGGTACGAGCAGTACTTC. Its translation is CASSAFPGTFGYEQYF.

The genes are TRBV7-6 and TRBJ2-3; TRBD1 might be the D (7 bases). Germline V gene data show CDR1 as SGHVS and CDR2 as FNYEAQ. The CDR3 spans 15 residues. Trimming removed 1 base at V and 3 bases at J, with 11 bases between. The CDR3 DNA sequence: TGTGCCAGCAGCTTAGAGGCAGGGGGGACAGATACGCAGTATTTT. It translates to CASSLEAGGTDTQYF. Filled out from reference TRBV7-6 and TRBJ2-3, the complete variable domain reads GAGVSQSPRYKVTKRGQDVALRCDPISGHVSLYWYRQALGQGPEFLTYFNYEAQQDKSGLPNDRFSAERPEGSISTLTIQRTEQRDSAMYRCASSLEAGGTDTQYFGPGTRLTVL.

The rearrangement joins TRBV28 to TRBJ2-1; TRBD1 might be the D (6 bases). The CDR3 is 14 amino acids. CDR1 and CDR2 from the germline V gene are MDHEN and SYDVKM. The V end lost 7 bases, the J end lost 0 bases, and 10 bases lay between the germline ends. CDR3 amino acids: CASKGHSSYNEQFF. In nucleotides, the CDR3 is TGTGCCAGCAAGGGACATAGCTCCTACAATGAGCAGTTCTTC.

This chain links TRBV5-1 with TRBJ1-2; D is unresolved. This CDR3 has 13 residues. The V end lost 4 bases, the J end lost 5 bases, and 12 bases lay between the germline ends. Germline CDR1 SGHRS, CDR2 YFSETQ. The CDR3 loop is CASSQTFGYGYTF. For the CDR3, the DNA is TGCGCCAGCAGCCAGACTTTCGGGTATGGCTACACCTTC. The whole variable domain, filled in from reference TRBV5-1 and TRBJ1-2, reads KAGVTQTPRYLIKTRGQQVTLSCSPISGHRSVSWYQQTPGQGLQFLFEYFSETQRNKGNFPGRFSGRQFSNSRSEMNVSTLELGDSALYLCASSQTFGYGYTFGSGTRLTVV.

This chain joins TRBV5-1 and TRBJ1-1; the match to TRBD1 covers 7 bases. This CDR3 comprises 17 residues. The J segment lost 4 bases and the V segment lost 7 bases, leaving 19 bases of the junction unmatched. CDR1 and CDR2 from the germline V gene are SGHRS and YFSETQ. CDR3 DNA sequence: TGCGCCAGCTCAGCTTGGGGTCTCAACAGGGGATCCACTGAAGCTTTCTTT. It translates to CASSAWGLNRGSTEAFF.

The genes are TRBV2 and TRBJ2-7, with a weak D call TRBD1 (5 bases). With 6 bases removed from V and 4 bases from J, the gap between germline ends came to 16 bases. Per germline, CDR1 SNHLY and CDR2 FYNNEI. The CDR3 runs 14 residues. CDR3 loop: CASSASDRRYEQYF. DNA for the CDR3: TGTGCCAGCAGCGCCAGCGACAGAAGGTACGAGCAGTACTTC. Based on the CDR3 plus reference TRBV2 and TRBJ2-7, the full variable domain is EPEVTQTPSHQVTQMGQEVILRCVPISNHLYFYWYRQILGQKVEFLVSFYNNEISEKSEIFDDQFSVERPDGSNFTLKIRSTKLEDSAMYFCASSASDRRYEQYFGPGTRLTVT.

The CDR3 sequence: CASSKAGTENTEAFF. In nucleotides, the CDR3 is TGTGCCAGCAGTAAAGCCGGGACAGAGAACACTGAAGCTTTCTTT. The rearrangement uses TRBV28 and TRBJ1-1, with 7 bases matching TRBD1. Trimming took 5 bases from V and 1 from J; bases not matched to a gene: 7. Looked up from germline, CDR1 is MDHEN and CDR2 is SYDVKM. This CDR3 is 15 amino acids long.

The V call is TRBV7-8, the J call TRBJ1-5, with 7 bases lining up with TRBD1. CDR1 is SGHVS, CDR2 FQNEAQ, per germline. After removal of 5 bases from V and 9 bases from J, the junction contained 22 bases not matched to a gene. The CDR3 is 18 amino acids. CDR3 sequence reads: CASSLGTEAGGILRPQHF. For the CDR3, the DNA is TGTGCCAGCAGCCTCGGGACAGAAGCAGGGGGAATATTGCGGCCCCAGCATTTT.

The chain joins TRBV27 to TRBJ2-7; D remains ambiguous. Germline V gives CDR1 MNHEY, CDR2 SMNVEV (reference sequence). The CDR3 contains 11 residues. The V and J ends lost 6 bases and 7 bases respectively, with 10 bases between them. CDR3 nucleotides: TGTGCCAGCAGCGAATGGGGAGAGCAGTACTTC. This translates into CASSEWGEQYF.